One TCR beta chain is described in this entry. Its antigen is still unknown. Per-base quality was not reported, and no clone a single base away is much larger than it. TCRbeta CDR3 regions were amplified from genomic DNA using the immunoSEQ Assay, a bias-controlled multiplex PCR. In the source study's methods: Within the assay, amplification of reference gene primers was used to estimate how many nucleated cells each sample contained. To quantify the absolute abundance of each unique TCRbeta CDR3 rearrangement, sequence reads were collapsed and filtered. For each sample, productive Simpson clonality was calculated as the square root of Simpson's diversity index over productive rearrangements. This is the immuneACCESS table as TCRdb keeps it, with only in-frame sequences that have V and J called. A part of the clones is gone; compared with another copy, unresolved V genes explain less than half, and the rest is unexplained. V and J calls and clone size are given by that table; D and trimming were obtained from the DNA. This sample comprises roughly 100,000 clones, about nine tenths of them detected only once. The ten biggest clones cover roughly 15% of the sample.

This entry belongs to a study of blood T cell repertoires in COVID-19 (dated by TCRdb to about 2020). For the wider study: Samples covering the acute and convalescent phases of COVID-19 were provided by collaborators in the United States, Italy and Spain. The sample metadata nearly always contained a de-identified subject ID, COVID-19 status, age in years and sex. The material from the prospective study consisted of cDNA or gDNA derived from T cells, B-cell-depleted T cells, or PBMCs. The samples were drawn from the first 160 participants of the ongoing ImmuneRACE study and from 950 to 1,500 subjects provided by 6 global collaborators. Deeply sampled blood TCRbeta repertoires from subjects exposed to, actively infected with, or recovered from COVID-19 were included in the dataset. A freely available public database, intended as a resource for researchers studying the immune response to SARS-CoV-2, is where the repertoires were released. Where available, HLA class I and class II types were taken from metadata supplied by the sample provider and were not determined by assay-based typing.

Trimming leaves V shorter by 4 bases and J shorter by 8 bases, with the junction holding 8 bases beyond the gene matches. Per the germline V gene, MDHEN is the CDR1 and SYDVKM is the CDR2. The CDR3 runs 14 residues from the cysteine to the phenylalanine. Left in the record is the CDR3 DNA by itself, 42 bases read in frame from the first base. Summary of the overall study and its limitations: The quantity of clinical and demographic metadata differed by source and by participant and was supplied without curation.

Whole blood was collected in K2EDTA tubes by collaborating institutions according to the institutions' own protocols. For TCRbeta analysis, collaborator samples were shipped as frozen whole blood, as isolated PBMCs, or as DNA extracted from either sample type. This sequence was found in a man aged 45-65 years with acute or convalescent COVID-19. Input material: peripheral blood. Here the chain combines TRBV28 and TRBJ2-7; TRBD2 matches 10 bases in the middle. The CDR3 amino acid sequence is: CASSSTSGTPKQYF. The DNA sequence is as follows: TGTGCCAGCAGTTCCACTAGCGGGACCCCAAAGCAGTACTTC. The full variable domain, completed from the reference TRBV28 and TRBJ2-7 proteins outside the CDR3, reads DVKVTQSSRYLVKRTGEKVFLECVQDMDHENMFWYRQDPGLGLRLIYFSYDVKMKEKGDIPEGYSVSREKKERFSLILESASTNQTSMYLCASSSTSGTPKQYFGPGTRLTVT.